Below are 21 T cell receptor beta chains sequenced from a single sample in a study of CD8 T cells in ankylosing spondylitis. TCRdb re-called the 5' RACE reads with MiXCR, one entry per CDR3 protein. The sample consists of approximately 220,000 distinct CDR3 sequences, roughly 24% of them appearing once. Sequencing was carried out using blood, either unsorted or a sorted T cell fraction (not recorded which). These receptors came from a male donor with ankylosing spondylitis or in good health (not recorded which).

This chain joins TRBV20-1 and TRBJ2-2; unclear D gene. V lost 3 bases, J lost 7 bases, and 12 bases lay in between. The CDR3 loop spans 13 amino acids. The germline V gene has CDR1 DFQATT and CDR2 SNEGSKA (reference sequence). CDR3 loop: CSASGEGGGELFF. CDR3 DNA: TGCAGTGCTAGTGGGGAAGGCGGCGGGGAGCTGTTTTTT.

Of note for this clonotype: Just one base apart from a much larger clone, this may be a read error. V gene TRBV5-1 combines with J gene TRBJ1-1, with D possibly being TRBD1 (5 bases). Trimming shortened V by 1 base and J by 8 bases, and 21 bases separated the two germline ends. Germline lookup yields CDR1 SGHRS and CDR2 YFSETQ. The CDR3 sequence is 16 residues long. CDR3 amino acids: CASSLNTGGMNPEAFF. The DNA for the CDR3 is TGCGCCAGCAGCTTGAATACAGGCGGGATGAACCCCGAAGCTTTCTTT.

J is TRBJ2-2 and V is TRBV6-1; the match to TRBD2 covers 12 bases. The CDR3 has 16 residues. Trimming removed 6 bases from V and 6 bases from J; junction bases left unmatched: 8. Germline lookup yields CDR1 MNHNS and CDR2 SASEGT. The CDR3 region has the DNA TGTGCCAGCAGCCTGACTAGCGGGAGTGGTTCCGGGGAGCTGTTTTTT. It encodes CASSLTSGSGSGELFF.

The table lists this clonotype with many counts. The J gene is TRBJ2-3, the V gene TRBV5-1; 9 bases map to TRBD2. Germline CDR1 is SGHRS and CDR2 is YFSETQ. The CDR3 is 20 residues long. J was trimmed by 2 bases and V by 0 bases; bases with no gene match: 16. The chain's CDR3 is CASSLEGGLATSGHTDTQYF. CDR3 DNA sequence: TGCGCCAGCAGCTTGGAGGGGGGTTTGGCGACTAGCGGACACACAGATACGCAGTATTTT.

This chain joins TRBV3-1 and TRBJ2-7; perhaps TRBD2 as D (5 bases). Trimming pared 7 bases from V and 3 bases from J, leaving 13 bases between. The CDR3 contains 13 residues. Germline V gene sequence: CDR1 LGHDT, CDR2 YNNKEL (reference sequence). CDR3 amino acids: CASTPREGYEQYF. The CDR3 DNA follows: TGTGCCAGCACCCCACGGGAAGGCTACGAGCAGTACTTC.

The sample holds many counts of this clonotype. The CDR3 DNA is TGTGCCAGCAGCTCCGGAACAGGGCGGGAGACCCAGTACTTC. This codes for CASSSGTGRETQYF. V and J are TRBV28 and TRBJ2-5, with D tentatively TRBD1 (6 bases). CDR3 size: 14 residues. Trimming shortened V by 6 bases and J by 5 bases, and 16 bases separated the two germline ends. CDR1 and CDR2 from the germline V gene are MDHEN and SYDVKM. Using reference TRBV28 and TRBJ2-5 for the parts outside the CDR3, the full variable domain is DVKVTQSSRYLVKRTGEKVFLECVQDMDHENMFWYRQDPGLGLRLIYFSYDVKMKEKGDIPEGYSVSREKKERFSLILESASTNQTSMYLCASSSGTGRETQYFGPGTRLLVL.

V and J are TRBV20-1 and TRBJ2-5; no reliable D call. CDR3 length: 13 amino acids. V lost 1 base, J lost 5 bases, and 11 bases lay in between. The germline V gene encodes CDR1 DFQATT and CDR2 SNEGSKA (reference sequence). This CDR3 reads CSARVGAGETQYF. CDR3 in DNA: TGCAGTGCTAGAGTAGGCGCTGGTGAGACCCAGTACTTC.

This clonotype has more than one count but fewer than ten. The chain is built from TRBV7-9 and TRBJ2-2; tentatively, D is TRBD1 (8 bases). The CDR3 runs 15 residues. The germline V gene has CDR1 SEHNR and CDR2 FQNEAQ (reference sequence). V was cut by 5 bases and J by 6 bases, with 16 bases left in between. The CDR3 protein is CASSRGQGGAGELFF. The CDR3 DNA reads as TGTGCCAGCAGCAGAGGACAGGGAGGGGCCGGGGAGCTGTTTTTT. Full variable domain (outside the CDR3, taken from reference TRBV7-9 and TRBJ2-2): DTGVSQNPRHKITKRGQNVTFRCDPISEHNRLYWYRQTLGQGPEFLTYFQNEAQLEKSRLLSDRFSAERPKGSFSTLEIQRTEQGDSAMYLCASSRGQGGAGELFFGEGSRLTVL.

The chain uses TRBV5-1 and TRBJ2-1; 7 bases align to TRBD2. Losses at the gene ends were 1 base for V and 3 bases for J; bases not matched to a gene: 7. Germline V gene data show CDR1 as SGHRS and CDR2 as YFSETQ. The CDR3 is made up of 16 amino acids. In nucleotides, the CDR3 is TGCGCCAGCAGCTTGACGGGCCTAGCGGACTACAATGAGCAGTTCTTC. It codes for CASSLTGLADYNEQFF.

This chain uses TRBV20-1 with TRBJ2-3; no reliable D call. CDR1 and CDR2 from the germline V gene are DFQATT and SNEGSKA (reference sequence). V lost 6 bases to trimming and J lost 3 bases, with 7 bases between them. The CDR3 is 11 amino acids. CDR3 in DNA: TGCAGTGCCACTAAGACAGATACGCAGTATTTT. Its translation: CSATKTDTQYF.

The chain uses TRBV4-1 and TRBJ2-3; 10 bases agree with TRBD2. V gave up 5 bases and J gave up 4 bases; unmatched junction bases: 6. The CDR3 sequence is 15 residues long. Germline CDR1 and CDR2: MGHRA and YSYEKL. This CDR3 reads CASSAGLASADTQYF. In DNA, the CDR3 is TGCGCCAGCAGCGCGGGACTAGCGTCTGCAGATACGCAGTATTTT.

This clonotype was seen ten or more times. The CDR3 is CASSHRLAGVTDTQYF. The CDR3 DNA reads TGCGCCAGCAGCCACCGACTAGCGGGGGTAACAGATACGCAGTATTTT. The rearrangement joins TRBV4-3 to TRBJ2-3; 12 nucleotides agree with TRBD2. Trimming removed 3 bases from V and 3 bases from J; junction bases left unmatched: 4. Germline V gene lookup returns CDR1 LGHNA and CDR2 YSLEER. The CDR3 has 16 amino acids.

The genes are TRBV10-3 and TRBJ2-7, with TRBD1 as a possible D gene (6 bases). The CDR3 runs 13 residues. The germline V gene has CDR1 ENHRY and CDR2 SYGVKD. Between the trimmed V and J ends, which lost 4 bases and 4 bases, there was a span of 11 bases. The CDR3 sequence: CAISGGRGYEQYF. The CDR3 DNA follows: TGTGCCATCAGTGGCGGCAGGGGTTACGAGCAGTACTTC.

This clonotype has just a few counts. The chain recombines TRBV29-1 with TRBJ1-1, with D possibly being TRBD1 (5 bases). The germline V gene encodes CDR1 SQVTM and CDR2 ANQGSEA. The V gene lost 7 bases and the J gene lost 6 bases, with 12 bases spanning the gap. The CDR3 covers 11 residues. CDR3 nucleotides: TGCAGCGCCGAGGAGGGGCCTGAAGCTTTCTTT. It translates to CSAEEGPEAFF.

The chain joins TRBV24-1 to TRBJ2-1, with 15 bases identical to TRBD2. CDR1 and CDR2 (germline): KGHDR, SFDVKD. This CDR3 region has 18 residues. Trimming took 3 bases from V and 0 from J; bases not matched to a gene: 2. The chain's CDR3 is CATSDGTSGRHSYNEQFF. The CDR3 region has the DNA TGTGCCACCAGTGATGGGACTAGCGGGAGGCACTCCTACAATGAGCAGTTCTTC.

V and J are TRBV5-5 and TRBJ1-6, with 9 positions matching TRBD1. V lost 4 bases to trimming and J lost 10 bases; unmatched junction nucleotides: 9. CDR1 and CDR2 from the germline V gene are SGHKS and YYEKEE (reference sequence). There are 15 residues in the CDR3. The CDR3 DNA reads as TGTGCCAGCAGCGCGGGACAGGGTATTAGGTCACCCCTCCACTTT. The encoded protein is CASSAGQGIRSPLHF.

At least ten counts were recorded for this clonotype. The chain employs TRBV5-5 and TRBJ2-1; no definite D call. V lost 1 base to trimming and J lost 2 bases, with 10 bases between them. The CDR3 covers 15 residues. Looked up from germline, CDR1 is SGHKS and CDR2 is YYEKEE (reference sequence). In DNA form, the CDR3 reads TGTGCCAGCAGCTTGAGTGCAGAGACCTACAATGAGCAGTTCTTC. Protein sequence: CASSLSAETYNEQFF. The full variable domain, completed using reference TRBV5-5 and TRBJ2-1, is DAGVTQSPTHLIKTRGQQVTLRCSPISGHKSVSWYQQVLGQGPQFIFQYYEKEERGRGNFPDRFSARQFPNYSSELNVNALLLGDSALYLCASSLSAETYNEQFFGPGTRLTVL.

This clonotype was seen at least ten times. The rearrangement joins TRBV29-1 to TRBJ2-5, with D maybe TRBD1 (6 bases). V was shortened by 6 bases and J by 4 bases, with 21 bases between the two germline ends. CDR1 SQVTM and CDR2 ANQGSEA come from the germline V gene. The CDR3 extends over 15 amino acids. The CDR3 coding sequence is TGCAGCGTCAGGGGCGGTGGCACGGGATCAGAGACCCAGTACTTC. Protein sequence: CSVRGGGTGSETQYF. Full variable domain (missing parts from reference TRBV29-1 and TRBJ2-5): SAVISQKPSRDICQRGTSLTIQCQVDSQVTMMFWYRQQPGQSLTLIATANQGSEATYESGFVIDKFPISRPNLTFSTLTVSNMSPEDSSIYLCSVRGGGTGSETQYFGPGTRLLVL.

This clonotype was seen repeatedly, ten times or more. This chain links TRBV3-1 with TRBJ2-2, with TRBD1 identical over 8 bases. The germline V gene encodes CDR1 LGHDT and CDR2 YNNKEL (reference sequence). V dropped 0 bases and J dropped 0; count of bases not matched to a gene: 0. The CDR3 length is 16 residues. CDR3 nucleotide sequence: TGTGCCAGCAGCCAAGACAGGGGGCCGAACACCGGGGAGCTGTTTTTT. Encoded protein: CASSQDRGPNTGELFF.

This clonotype was seen ten or more times. The V call is TRBV19, the J call TRBJ2-1; D gene ambiguous. CDR1 is LNHDA and CDR2 is SQIVND in the germline V gene (reference sequence). The CDR3 is 14 amino acids. Trimming removed 5 bases from V and 6 bases from J, with 14 bases in between. The CDR3 loop is CASSPGSERNEQFF. In DNA, the CDR3 is TGTGCCAGTAGTCCTGGTTCAGAACGCAATGAGCAGTTCTTC. The complete variable domain, with remaining parts taken from reference TRBV19 and TRBJ2-1, reads DGGITQSPKYLFRKEGQNVTLSCEQNLNHDAMYWYRQDPGQGLRLIYYSQIVNDFQKGDIAEGYSVSREKKESFPLTVTSAQKNPTAFYLCASSPGSERNEQFFGPGTRLTVL.

The chain carries TRBV27 and TRBJ1-1, with a possible D match to TRBD1 (6 bases). V dropped 4 bases and J dropped 6 bases, with 18 bases sitting between them. Germline V CDR1 and CDR2: MNHEY, SMNVEV (reference sequence). The CDR3 length is 15 residues. For the CDR3, the DNA is TGTGCCAGCAGTTCTGGGACGTACAGGGTCGCTGAAGCTTTCTTT. As protein: CASSSGTYRVAEAFF.